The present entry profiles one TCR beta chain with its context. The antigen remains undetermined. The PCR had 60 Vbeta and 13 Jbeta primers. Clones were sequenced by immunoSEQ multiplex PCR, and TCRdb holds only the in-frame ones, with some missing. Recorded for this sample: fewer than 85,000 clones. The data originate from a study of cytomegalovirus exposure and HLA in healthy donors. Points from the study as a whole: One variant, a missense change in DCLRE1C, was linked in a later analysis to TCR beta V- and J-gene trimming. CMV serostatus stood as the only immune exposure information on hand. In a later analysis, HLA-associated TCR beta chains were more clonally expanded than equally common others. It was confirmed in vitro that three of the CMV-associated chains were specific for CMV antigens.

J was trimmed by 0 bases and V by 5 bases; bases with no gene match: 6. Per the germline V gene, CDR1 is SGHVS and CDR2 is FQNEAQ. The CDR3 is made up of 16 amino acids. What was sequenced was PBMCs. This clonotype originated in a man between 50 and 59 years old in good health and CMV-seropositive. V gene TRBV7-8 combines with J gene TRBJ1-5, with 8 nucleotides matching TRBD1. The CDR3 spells CASSQRDRYSNQPQHF. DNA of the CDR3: TGTGCCAGCAGCCAGAGGGACAGGTATAGCAATCAGCCCCAGCATTTT.